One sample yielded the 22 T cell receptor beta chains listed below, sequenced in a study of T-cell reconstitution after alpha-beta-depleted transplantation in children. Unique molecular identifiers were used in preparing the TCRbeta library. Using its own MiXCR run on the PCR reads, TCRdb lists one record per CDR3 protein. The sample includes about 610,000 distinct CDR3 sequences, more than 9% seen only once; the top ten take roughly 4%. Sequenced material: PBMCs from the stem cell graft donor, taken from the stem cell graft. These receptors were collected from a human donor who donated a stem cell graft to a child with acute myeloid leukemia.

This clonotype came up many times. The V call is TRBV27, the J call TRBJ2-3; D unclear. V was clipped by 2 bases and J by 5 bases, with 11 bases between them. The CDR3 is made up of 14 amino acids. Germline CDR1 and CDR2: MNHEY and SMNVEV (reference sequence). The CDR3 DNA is TGTGCCAGCAGTTTAACGGGTCTGGGAGATACGCAGTATTTT. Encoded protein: CASSLTGLGDTQYF.

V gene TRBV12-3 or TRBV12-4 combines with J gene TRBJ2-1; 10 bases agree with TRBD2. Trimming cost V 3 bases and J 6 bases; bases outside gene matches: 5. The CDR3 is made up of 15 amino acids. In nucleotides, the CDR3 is TGTGCCAGCAGTTTTCGGAGCGGGGGGGGCAATGAGCAGTTCTTC. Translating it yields CASSFRSGGGNEQFF.

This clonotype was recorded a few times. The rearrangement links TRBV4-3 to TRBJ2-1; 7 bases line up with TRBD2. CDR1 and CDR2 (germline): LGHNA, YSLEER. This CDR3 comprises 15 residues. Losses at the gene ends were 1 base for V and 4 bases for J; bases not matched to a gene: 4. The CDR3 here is CASSQALAEYNEQFF. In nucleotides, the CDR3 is TGCGCCAGCAGCCAAGCTCTAGCGGAGTACAATGAGCAGTTCTTC.

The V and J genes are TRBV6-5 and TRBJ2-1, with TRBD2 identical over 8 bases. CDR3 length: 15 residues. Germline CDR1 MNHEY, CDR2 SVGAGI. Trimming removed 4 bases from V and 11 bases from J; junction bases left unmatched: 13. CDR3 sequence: CASSSSGTSFPKQFF. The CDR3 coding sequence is TGTGCCAGCAGTTCCTCCGGGACTAGTTTCCCAAAGCAGTTCTTC.

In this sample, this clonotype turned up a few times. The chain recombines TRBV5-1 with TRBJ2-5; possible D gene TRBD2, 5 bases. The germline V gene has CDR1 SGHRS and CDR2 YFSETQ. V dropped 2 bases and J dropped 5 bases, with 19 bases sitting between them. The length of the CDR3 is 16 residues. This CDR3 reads CASSFSSVRLWETQYF. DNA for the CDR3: TGCGCCAGCAGCTTCTCTTCAGTCCGACTATGGGAGACCCAGTACTTC.

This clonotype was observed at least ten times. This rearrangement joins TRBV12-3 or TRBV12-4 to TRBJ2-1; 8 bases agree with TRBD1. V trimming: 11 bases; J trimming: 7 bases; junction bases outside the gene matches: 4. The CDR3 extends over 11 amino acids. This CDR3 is CAGQGGNEQFF. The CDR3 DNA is TGTGCCGGACAGGGTGGGAATGAGCAGTTCTTC.

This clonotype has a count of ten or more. The CDR3 is CASSLSSTAYEQYF. The DNA for the CDR3 is TGTGCCAGCAGTTTAAGCTCGACCGCCTACGAGCAGTACTTC. The chain carries TRBV12-3 or TRBV12-4 and TRBJ2-7; D unresolved. With 2 bases removed from V and 2 bases from J, the gap between germline ends came to 10 bases. This CDR3 comprises 14 residues.

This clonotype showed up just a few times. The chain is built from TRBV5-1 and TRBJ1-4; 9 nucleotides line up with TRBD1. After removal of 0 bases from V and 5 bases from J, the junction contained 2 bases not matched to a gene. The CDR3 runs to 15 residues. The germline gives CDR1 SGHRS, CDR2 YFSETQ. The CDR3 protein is CASSLDGTGNEKLFF. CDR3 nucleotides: TGCGCCAGCAGCTTGGACGGGACAGGGAATGAAAAACTGTTTTTT.

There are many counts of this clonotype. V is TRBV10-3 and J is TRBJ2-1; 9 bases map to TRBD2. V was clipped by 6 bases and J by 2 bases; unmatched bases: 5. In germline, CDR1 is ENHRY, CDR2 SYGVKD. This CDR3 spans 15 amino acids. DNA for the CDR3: TGTGCCATCAGGTCAACTAGCGGGCCCTACAATGAGCAGTTCTTC. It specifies CAIRSTSGPYNEQFF.

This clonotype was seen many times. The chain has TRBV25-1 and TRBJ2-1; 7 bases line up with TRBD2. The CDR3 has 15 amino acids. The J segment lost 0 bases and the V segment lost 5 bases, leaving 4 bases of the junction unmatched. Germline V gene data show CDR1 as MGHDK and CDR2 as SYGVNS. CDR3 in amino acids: CASSRSSGSYNEQFF. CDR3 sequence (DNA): TGTGCCAGCAGTAGGTCTAGCGGCTCCTACAATGAGCAGTTCTTC.

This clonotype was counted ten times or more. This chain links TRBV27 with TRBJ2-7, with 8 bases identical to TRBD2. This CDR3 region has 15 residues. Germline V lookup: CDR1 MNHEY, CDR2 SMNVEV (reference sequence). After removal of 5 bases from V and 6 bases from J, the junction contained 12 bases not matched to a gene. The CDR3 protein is CASSPLTSATGEQYF. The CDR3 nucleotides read TGTGCCAGCAGTCCACTGACTAGCGCCACGGGCGAGCAGTACTTC.

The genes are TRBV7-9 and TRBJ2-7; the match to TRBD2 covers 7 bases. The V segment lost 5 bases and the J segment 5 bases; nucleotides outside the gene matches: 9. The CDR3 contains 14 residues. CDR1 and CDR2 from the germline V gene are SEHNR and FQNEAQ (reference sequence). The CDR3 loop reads CASSPWAGEDEQYF. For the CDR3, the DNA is TGTGCCAGCAGCCCCTGGGCGGGGGAGGACGAGCAGTACTTC.

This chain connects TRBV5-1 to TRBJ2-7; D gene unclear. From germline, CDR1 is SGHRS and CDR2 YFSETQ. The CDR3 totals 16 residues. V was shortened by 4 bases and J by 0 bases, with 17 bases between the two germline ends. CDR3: CASSLALGGYSYEQYF. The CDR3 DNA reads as TGCGCCAGCAGCCTCGCGTTGGGCGGCTACTCCTACGAGCAGTACTTC. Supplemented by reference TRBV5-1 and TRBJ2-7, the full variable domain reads KAGVTQTPRYLIKTRGQQVTLSCSPISGHRSVSWYQQTPGQGLQFLFEYFSETQRNKGNFPGRFSGRQFSNSRSEMNVSTLELGDSALYLCASSLALGGYSYEQYFGPGTRLTVT.

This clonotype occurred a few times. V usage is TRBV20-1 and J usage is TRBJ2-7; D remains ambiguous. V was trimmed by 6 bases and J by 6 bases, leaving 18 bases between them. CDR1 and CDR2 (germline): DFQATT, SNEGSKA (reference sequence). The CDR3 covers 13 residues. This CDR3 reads CSAQRRPFGEQYF. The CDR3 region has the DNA TGCAGTGCCCAACGTAGGCCCTTTGGCGAGCAGTACTTC.

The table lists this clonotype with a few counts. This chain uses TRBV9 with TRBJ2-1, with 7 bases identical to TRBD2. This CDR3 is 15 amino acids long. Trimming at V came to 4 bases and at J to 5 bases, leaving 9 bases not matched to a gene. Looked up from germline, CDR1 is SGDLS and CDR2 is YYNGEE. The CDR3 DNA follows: TGTGCCAGCAGCCCTCCTCGGGGACTACACAATGAGCAGTTCTTC. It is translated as CASSPPRGLHNEQFF.

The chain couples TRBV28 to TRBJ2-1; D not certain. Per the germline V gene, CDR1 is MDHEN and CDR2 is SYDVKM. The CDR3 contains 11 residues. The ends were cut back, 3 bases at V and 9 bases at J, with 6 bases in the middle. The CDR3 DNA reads TGTGCCAGCAGTTTTCCCATTGAGCAGTTCTTC. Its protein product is CASSFPIEQFF.

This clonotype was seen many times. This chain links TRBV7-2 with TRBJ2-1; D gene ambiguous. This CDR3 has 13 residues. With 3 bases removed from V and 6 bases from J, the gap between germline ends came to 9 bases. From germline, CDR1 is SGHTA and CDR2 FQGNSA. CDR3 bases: TGTGCCAGCAGCTTGGGCGGTATCAATGAGCAGTTCTTC. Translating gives CASSLGGINEQFF.

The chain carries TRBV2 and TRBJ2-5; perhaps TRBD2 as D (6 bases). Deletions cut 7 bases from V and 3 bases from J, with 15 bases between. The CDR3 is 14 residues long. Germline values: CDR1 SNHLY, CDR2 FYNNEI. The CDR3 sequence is CASTVVLAKETQYF. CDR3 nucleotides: TGTGCCAGCACCGTCGTTCTAGCGAAAGAGACCCAGTACTTC.

The CDR3: CASSLSLSSNQPQHF. CDR3 coding DNA: TGTGCCAGCAGTTTATCGCTCTCGAGCAATCAGCCCCAGCATTTT. This sequence joins TRBV27 and TRBJ1-5, with no clear D. Germline-derived CDR1 and CDR2 are MNHEY and SMNVEV (reference sequence). Between the trimmed V and J ends, which lost 0 bases and 1 base, there was a span of 7 bases. The CDR3 spans 15 residues.

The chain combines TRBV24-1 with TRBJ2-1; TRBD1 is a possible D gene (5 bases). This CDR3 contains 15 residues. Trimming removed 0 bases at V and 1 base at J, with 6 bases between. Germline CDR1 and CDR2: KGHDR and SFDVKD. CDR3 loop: CATSDLGHSYNEQFF. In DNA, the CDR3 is TGTGCCACCAGTGATTTGGGACATTCCTACAATGAGCAGTTCTTC.

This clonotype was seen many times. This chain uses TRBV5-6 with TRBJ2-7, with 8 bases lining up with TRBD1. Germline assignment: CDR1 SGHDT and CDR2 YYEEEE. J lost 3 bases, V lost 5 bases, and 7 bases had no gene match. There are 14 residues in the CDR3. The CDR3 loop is CASRTGDPFYEQYF. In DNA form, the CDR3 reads TGTGCCAGCAGGACAGGGGACCCTTTCTACGAGCAGTACTTC.

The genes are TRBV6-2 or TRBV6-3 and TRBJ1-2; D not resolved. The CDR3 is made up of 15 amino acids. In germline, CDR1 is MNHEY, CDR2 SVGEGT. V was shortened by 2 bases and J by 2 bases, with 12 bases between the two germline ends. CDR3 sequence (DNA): TGTGCCAGCAGTTACGTAAGGGAGGTGAACTATGGCTACACCTTC. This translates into CASSYVREVNYGYTF.